These 5 T cell receptor beta chains were all obtained from the same sample, sequenced in a study of cytomegalovirus exposure and HLA in healthy donors. Amplification used 60 Vbeta primers and 13 Jbeta primers. TCRdb's copy holds only in-frame clones and misses some; the assay was immunoSEQ multiplex PCR. Of 100,000 to 150,000 clones in the sample, 74% were seen once. The sample consisted of PBMCs. These receptors came from a woman aged 50 to 60 in good health and CMV-seropositive.

The gene calls are TRBV19 and TRBJ2-1; TRBD2 might be the D (5 bases). Per the germline V gene, CDR1 is LNHDA and CDR2 is SQIVND (reference sequence). The CDR3 is made up of 13 amino acids. Trimming stripped 3 bases from V and 5 bases from J, with 8 bases between. In DNA, the CDR3 is TGTGCCAGTAGTATCTTGGGAGACAATGAGCAGTTCTTC. It encodes CASSILGDNEQFF. Full variable domain (rest looked up from reference TRBV19 and TRBJ2-1): DGGITQSPKYLFRKEGQNVTLSCEQNLNHDAMYWYRQDPGQGLRLIYYSQIVNDFQKGDIAEGYSVSREKKESFPLTVTSAQKNPTAFYLCASSILGDNEQFFGPGTRLTVL.

This chain joins TRBV5-1 and TRBJ2-7; D might be TRBD2 (6 bases). CDR3 length: 16 amino acids. V was shortened by 0 bases and J by 3 bases, with 16 bases between the two germline ends. Germline V gene sequence: CDR1 SGHRS, CDR2 YFSETQ. This CDR3 reads CASSLETGLSFYEQYF. The DNA for the CDR3 is TGCGCCAGCAGCTTGGAAACGGGACTCAGCTTCTACGAGCAGTACTTC.

This clone is a singleton in its sample. This chain uses TRBV4-2 with TRBJ1-3; tentative D call: TRBD1 (6 bases). The ends were cut back, 3 bases at V and 0 bases at J, with 9 bases in the middle. Germline V lookup: CDR1 LGHNA, CDR2 YNFKEQ. The CDR3 contains 15 residues. The CDR3 bases are TGTGCCAGCAGCCAGGGGACACACTCTGGAAACACCATATATTTT. The encoded protein is CASSQGTHSGNTIYF.

The chain couples TRBV5-3 to TRBJ2-2; 7 positions match TRBD2. TRBV5-3 carries the ORF label, with uncertain function. This CDR3 region has 19 residues. V gave up 2 bases and J gave up 7 bases; unmatched junction bases: 20. The CDR3 coding sequence is TGTGCCAGAAGCTTCCGGACTAGAGACCCGAGAAGGGAGGGCGGGGAGCTGTTTTTT. Translation gives CARSFRTRDPRREGGELFF.

The rearrangement joins TRBV7-9 to TRBJ2-1, with D unclear. The V end was cut by 5 bases, the J end by 0 bases, with 17 bases between. The CDR3 runs to 17 residues. Per the germline V gene, CDR1 is SEHNR and CDR2 is FQNEAQ (reference sequence). CDR3 amino acids: CASSKRSRRSSYNEQFF. CDR3 DNA: TGTGCCAGCAGCAAGAGGTCACGGCGGAGCTCCTACAATGAGCAGTTCTTC.